This T cell receptor beta chain originates from a study of cytomegalovirus exposure and HLA in healthy donors. The PCR had 60 Vbeta and 13 Jbeta primers. Measured with immunoSEQ multiplex PCR; TCRdb has only the in-frame clones, and not every one. The profile shows 160,000 or so clones, about 82% of them singletons. This CDR3 region has 15 residues. Trimming removed 0 bases from V and 5 bases from J, with 10 bases in between. Germline assignment: CDR1 LGHNA and CDR2 YSLEER. The source is a woman aged 30 to 39 in good health and CMV-seropositive. The chain uses TRBV4-3 and TRBJ2-2, with D possibly TRBD1 on 5 matching bases. The sample consisted of PBMCs. Here the CDR3 reads CASSQESAGTGELFF. The CDR3, as DNA: TGCGCCAGCAGCCAAGAATCGGCAGGGACCGGGGAGCTGTTTTTT.